This T cell receptor beta chain stems from a study of blood T cell repertoires in COVID-19. Across the study: The United States, Italy and Spain supplied acute and convalescent COVID-19 samples.

Under the authors' procedure: It was from reference gene primer amplification that nucleated cell counts were estimated. Data came from immunoSEQ multiplex PCR; TCRdb stores just in-frame clones and leaves some out. The D gene and trimming were derived from the DNA, and the V and J assignments and clone size from that table. The sample lists approximately 63,000 clones, 90% to 95% occurring once. V gave up 3 bases and J gave up 6 bases, with 15 bases separating them. Germline CDR1 SGDLS, CDR2 YYNGEE. The CDR3 spans 15 residues. The sample consisted of peripheral blood. The receptor was derived from a human donor in a cohort sampled during active COVID-19. The chain uses TRBV9 and TRBJ2-2; D is perhaps TRBD2 (6 bases). The DNA of the CDR3 is TGTGCCAGCAGCGAGGGGACTGGAATTCCCGGGGAGCTGTTTTTT. This sequence encodes CASSEGTGIPGELFF.